This TCR beta chain was documented in a study of T cell changes during pregnancy in multiple sclerosis. Measured with immunoSEQ multiplex PCR; TCRdb has only the in-frame clones, and not every one. The sample shows 40,000 to 50,000 clones, around nine tenths of them seen only once. The CDR3 has 17 residues. With 8 bases removed from V and 1 base from J, the gap between germline ends came to 21 bases. Germline values: CDR1 SGHTA, CDR2 FQGTGA. The J gene is TRBJ2-4, the V gene TRBV7-3; TRBD2 might be the D (6 bases). This TCR was sampled from a female donor with multiple sclerosis, enrolled in a pregnancy study. The sample was CD8+ T cells from peripheral blood mononuclear cells, taken in the third trimester of pregnancy. The CDR3, as DNA: TGTGCCAGCTCCCAGCTTGGCCGCGGGGATGCCAAAAACATTCAGTACTTC. Its translation: CASSQLGRGDAKNIQYF.